The T cell receptor beta chain under discussion was sequenced for a study of shared clonotypes between healthy human individuals. Measured with immunoSEQ multiplex PCR; TCRdb has only the in-frame clones, and not every one. This sample yields 2 million to 3 million clones, of which 90% to 95% are seen a single time; 0.13% to 0.15% belongs to the top ten. The donors were adults (healthy and HIV-negative) with no recent acute infections or vaccinations. This receptor was taken from a man between 18 and 29 years old in good health. Sequencing input: naive CD4+ T cells sorted from blood. The subset here: CD45RA+ positively selected.

Written as DNA, the CDR3 is TGCGCCAGCAGCCAACTGGGACTAGCGAGAGAGACCCAGTACTTC. This gives the protein CASSQLGLARETQYF. The V and J genes are TRBV4-1 and TRBJ2-5; TRBD2 matches at 10 bases. V shed 2 bases, J shed 4 bases, and the junction held 4 bases outside the gene matches. The CDR3 is made up of 15 amino acids. The V gene's germline CDR1 is MGHRA and CDR2 YSYEKL.